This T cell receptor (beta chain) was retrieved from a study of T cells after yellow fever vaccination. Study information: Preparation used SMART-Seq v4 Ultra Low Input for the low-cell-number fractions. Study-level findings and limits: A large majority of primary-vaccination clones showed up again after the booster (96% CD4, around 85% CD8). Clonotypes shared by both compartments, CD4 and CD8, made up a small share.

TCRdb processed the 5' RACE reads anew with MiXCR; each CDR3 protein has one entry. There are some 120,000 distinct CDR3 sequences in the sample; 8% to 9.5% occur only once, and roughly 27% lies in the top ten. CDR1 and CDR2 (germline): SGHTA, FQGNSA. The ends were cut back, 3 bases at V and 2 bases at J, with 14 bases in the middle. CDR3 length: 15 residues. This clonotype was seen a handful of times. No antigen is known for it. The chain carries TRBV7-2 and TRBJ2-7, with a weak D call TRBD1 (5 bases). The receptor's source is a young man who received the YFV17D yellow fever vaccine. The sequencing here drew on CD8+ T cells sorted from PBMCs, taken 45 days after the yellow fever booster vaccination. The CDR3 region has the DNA TGTGCCAGCAGCTTTCGCGGACAAGTGCCCTACGAGCAGTACTTC. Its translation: CASSFRGQVPYEQYF.